What follows is one T cell receptor beta chain and its context. PCR was performed a second time for 7 to 11 cycles using a sample-barcoded 5' primer and a J-beta primer mix. TCRdb reanalysed the 5' RACE reads using MiXCR and keeps one entry per CDR3 protein. The repertoire holds 1.5 million to 2 million distinct CDR3 sequences, with less than 50% as singletons. These data come from a study of blood T cells in healthy people across ages. The V gene's germline CDR1 is LGHNA and CDR2 YSLEER. The CDR3 loop spans 14 amino acids. Trimming took 4 bases from V and 4 from J, leaving 12 bases between them. This chain connects TRBV4-3 to TRBJ2-3; D gene uncertain. The material sequenced was blood. The TCR originated in a woman aged 40 to 55 in good health. The CDR3, as DNA: TGCGCCAGCAGCCGCTCGCCGGGTTCAGATACGCAGTATTTT. Its protein is CASSRSPGSDTQYF.